The clone carrying this T cell receptor (beta chain) has a single count. Antigen unknown. Clones were read by immunoSEQ multiplex PCR, and TCRdb kept only the in-frame ones, dropping some. The sample yields around 60,000 clones, about 88% seen once. This entry comes from a study of cytomegalovirus exposure and HLA in healthy donors. Whole-study results and caveats: As confirmed in vitro, three CMV-associated chains were specific for CMV antigens.

A roughly 120-subject validation cohort, separate from the roughly 680-subject first cohort, supplied the donors. The germline V gene has CDR1 MDHEN and CDR2 SYDVKM. After removal of 7 bases from V and 0 bases from J, the junction contained 11 bases not matched to a gene. This CDR3 spans 17 amino acids. This chain joins TRBV28 and TRBJ2-3; 9 bases are shared with TRBD1. Source material: PBMCs. The origin of this receptor is a man younger than 30 in good health and CMV-seronegative. The CDR3: CASIPIGQGFSTDTQYF. CDR3 nucleotide sequence: TGTGCCAGCATTCCTATCGGACAGGGGTTTAGCACAGATACGCAGTATTTT.